The rows below give T cell receptor beta chains drawn from one sample of a study of CD8 T cells in Susac syndrome. TCRdb redid the calling of the immunoSEQ multiplex PCR reads with MiXCR, one entry per CDR3 protein. The table lists about 210,000 distinct CDR3 sequences, over 90% of them singletons. Sequencing used CD4+ T cells from PBMCs. The receptors stem from a human donor with Susac syndrome. Each CDR3 is given with its conserved first and last residue. Each record gives: J gene, V gene, D gene, clone size, CDR3 protein, CDR3 DNA. A D gene is named only where the DNA matches it firmly. Expanded clones are given a class, and other clones once, few, many or no size at all.

J gene: TRBJ2-4
V gene: TRBV6-5
D gene: -
clone size: -
CDR3 protein: CASSPQIAKNIQYF
CDR3 DNA: TGTGCCAGCAGTCCCCAGATAGCCAAAAACATTCAGTACTTC

J gene: TRBJ1-6
V gene: TRBV6-5
D gene: TRBD1
clone size: -
CDR3 protein: CASSYRGQGADSPLHF
CDR3 DNA: TGTGCCAGCAGTTACAGGGGACAGGGTGCAGATTCACCCCTCCACTTT

J gene: TRBJ2-5
V gene: TRBV7-9
D gene: -
clone size: -
CDR3 protein: CASSLEFGSPGPSQYF
CDR3 DNA: TGTGCCAGCAGCTTAGAGTTTGGGTCTCCCGGTCCGTCCCAGTACTTC

J gene: TRBJ1-2
V gene: TRBV10-3
D gene: -
clone size: -
CDR3 protein: CAIVADRNYGYTF
CDR3 DNA: TGTGCCATCGTAGCCGATCGTAACTATGGCTACACCTTC

J gene: TRBJ1-1
V gene: TRBV5-1
D gene: TRBD1
clone size: -
CDR3 protein: CASSLSPTGRNTEAFF
CDR3 DNA: TGCGCCAGCAGCCTATCTCCGACAGGGCGGAACACTGAAGCTTTCTTT

J gene: TRBJ1-2
V gene: TRBV25-1
D gene: -
clone size: -
CDR3 protein: CASSQAVAGSNYGYTF
CDR3 DNA: TGTGCCAGCAGTCAGGCCGTGGCCGGATCAAACTATGGCTACACCTTC

J gene: TRBJ1-2
V gene: TRBV15
D gene: TRBD1
clone size: -
CDR3 protein: CATSRDLEKKQGVRRGYTF
CDR3 DNA: TGTGCCACCAGCAGAGATCTCGAGAAAAAACAGGGGGTGCGTCGCGGCTACACCTTC

J gene: TRBJ1-2
V gene: TRBV24-1
D gene: -
clone size: few
CDR3 protein: CATSDPVSARDGYTF
CDR3 DNA: TGTGCCACCAGTGACCCAGTTTCGGCCCGCGATGGCTACACCTTC

J gene: TRBJ2-1
V gene: TRBV5-4
D gene: TRBD2
clone size: -
CDR3 protein: CASSAGAGDNEQFF
CDR3 DNA: TGTGCCAGCAGCGCCGGGGCGGGGGACAATGAGCAGTTCTTC

J gene: TRBJ1-1
V gene: TRBV7-6
D gene: -
clone size: -
CDR3 protein: CASSLGDNTEAFF
CDR3 DNA: TGTGCCAGCAGCTTAGGAGATAACACTGAAGCTTTCTTT

J gene: TRBJ2-3
V gene: TRBV29-1
D gene: -
clone size: -
CDR3 protein: CSANPSTGNADTQYF
CDR3 DNA: TGCAGCGCGAATCCCTCTACAGGGAACGCAGATACGCAGTATTTT

J gene: TRBJ1-2
V gene: TRBV3-1
D gene: -
clone size: -
CDR3 protein: CASSQDLIGPTSGDYGYTF
CDR3 DNA: TGTGCCAGCAGCCAAGATCTTATTGGACCCACGTCCGGGGACTATGGCTACACCTTC

J gene: TRBJ1-4
V gene: TRBV20-1
D gene: TRBD1
clone size: -
CDR3 protein: CSARDLRRGTVNEKLFF
CDR3 DNA: TGCAGTGCTAGAGATCTAAGGAGGGGGACAGTTAATGAAAAACTGTTTTTT

J gene: TRBJ1-2
V gene: TRBV4-1
D gene: TRBD1
clone size: -
CDR3 protein: CASSQRRDRDIYGYTF
CDR3 DNA: TGCGCCAGCAGCCAAAGAAGGGACAGGGACATCTATGGCTACACCTTC

J gene: TRBJ2-1
V gene: TRBV2
D gene: TRBD2
clone size: -
CDR3 protein: CASNSGLAGGMGEQFF
CDR3 DNA: TGTGCCAGCAATTCCGGACTAGCGGGGGGAATGGGTGAGCAGTTCTTC

J gene: TRBJ2-7
V gene: TRBV7-8
D gene: -
clone size: -
CDR3 protein: CASSLGPGYEQYF
CDR3 DNA: TGTGCCAGCAGCTTGGGGCCTGGGTACGAGCAGTACTTC

J gene: TRBJ1-3
V gene: TRBV9
D gene: -
clone size: once
CDR3 protein: CASSERTSSGNTIYF
CDR3 DNA: TGTGCCAGCAGCGAGCGGACAAGCTCTGGAAACACCATATATTTT

J gene: TRBJ1-2
V gene: TRBV20-1
D gene: -
clone size: -
CDR3 protein: CSATGQSYGYTF
CDR3 DNA: TGCAGTGCAACGGGACAAAGCTATGGCTACACCTTC

J gene: TRBJ1-2
V gene: TRBV20-1
D gene: TRBD1
clone size: -
CDR3 protein: CSAERQGDGYTF
CDR3 DNA: TGCAGTGCCGAGAGACAGGGGGATGGCTACACCTTC

J gene: TRBJ2-5
V gene: TRBV30
D gene: -
clone size: -
CDR3 protein: CAWSVIDRETQYF
CDR3 DNA: TGTGCCTGGAGTGTAATAGATCGGGAGACCCAGTACTTC

J gene: TRBJ1-1
V gene: TRBV30
D gene: -
clone size: -
CDR3 protein: CAWSPTTEAFF
CDR3 DNA: TGTGCCTGGAGTCCGACCACTGAAGCTTTCTTT

J gene: TRBJ2-5
V gene: TRBV20-1
D gene: -
clone size: -
CDR3 protein: CSARGGQETQYF
CDR3 DNA: TGCAGTGCTAGGGGGGGTCAGGAGACCCAGTACTTC

J gene: TRBJ2-3
V gene: TRBV7-3
D gene: -
clone size: -
CDR3 protein: CASSSLQGTDTQYF
CDR3 DNA: TGTGCCAGCAGCTCCCTACAGGGTACAGATACGCAGTATTTT

J gene: TRBJ1-5
V gene: TRBV20-1
D gene: -
clone size: once
CDR3 protein: CSAREGSNQPQHF
CDR3 DNA: TGCAGTGCTAGAGAAGGGAGCAATCAGCCCCAGCATTTT

J gene: TRBJ2-7
V gene: TRBV12-3/TRBV12-4
D gene: -
clone size: -
CDR3 protein: CASSSTTGRYEQYF
CDR3 DNA: TGTGCCAGCAGTTCAACTACAGGGCGCTACGAGCAGTACTTC

J gene: TRBJ2-7
V gene: TRBV7-2
D gene: -
clone size: -
CDR3 protein: CASSLDTSTYEQYF
CDR3 DNA: TGTGCCAGCAGCTTAGATACCAGCACCTACGAGCAGTACTTC

J gene: TRBJ1-6
V gene: TRBV5-1
D gene: TRBD1
clone size: -
CDR3 protein: CASSLDGQVNSPLHF
CDR3 DNA: TGCGCCAGCAGCCTGGATGGACAGGTTAATTCACCCCTCCACTTT

J gene: TRBJ2-3
V gene: TRBV5-6
D gene: TRBD2
clone size: -
CDR3 protein: CASSETGTSGATDTQYF
CDR3 DNA: TGTGCCAGCAGCGAAACCGGGACTAGCGGGGCCACAGATACGCAGTATTTT

J gene: TRBJ2-7
V gene: TRBV4-3
D gene: -
clone size: -
CDR3 protein: CASSQDLRTEVPYEQYF
CDR3 DNA: TGCGCCAGCAGCCAAGATCTAAGAACCGAGGTCCCCTACGAGCAGTACTTC

J gene: TRBJ1-6
V gene: TRBV5-8
D gene: -
clone size: -
CDR3 protein: CASSLGAALSHHF
CDR3 DNA: TGTGCCAGCAGCTTGGGGGCGGCCCTATCCCACCACTTT

J gene: TRBJ1-1
V gene: TRBV25-1
D gene: -
clone size: -
CDR3 protein: CASSDPGALRAFF
CDR3 DNA: TGTGCCAGCAGTGACCCGGGGGCTCTGAGGGCTTTCTTT

J gene: TRBJ2-3
V gene: TRBV5-6
D gene: -
clone size: -
CDR3 protein: CASSLPSGTFTSTDTQYF
CDR3 DNA: TGTGCCAGCAGCCTACCCTCCGGCACATTTACTAGCACAGATACGCAGTATTTT

J gene: TRBJ2-5
V gene: TRBV5-1
D gene: -
clone size: -
CDR3 protein: CASSSVGYQETQYF
CDR3 DNA: TGCGCCAGCAGCTCGGTGGGGTACCAAGAGACCCAGTACTTC

J gene: TRBJ2-3
V gene: TRBV6-1
D gene: TRBD2
clone size: -
CDR3 protein: CASTQRGRTDTQYF
CDR3 DNA: TGTGCCAGCACCCAGCGGGGGAGGACAGATACGCAGTATTTT

J gene: TRBJ1-5
V gene: TRBV20-1
D gene: -
clone size: -
CDR3 protein: CSARGYSNQPQHF
CDR3 DNA: TGCAGTGCTAGAGGGTATAGCAATCAGCCCCAGCATTTT

J gene: TRBJ2-3
V gene: TRBV29-1
D gene: TRBD2
clone size: -
CDR3 protein: CSVGLAGVPDTQYF
CDR3 DNA: TGCAGCGTTGGACTAGCGGGGGTCCCAGATACGCAGTATTTT

J gene: TRBJ1-2
V gene: TRBV6-6
D gene: -
clone size: -
CDR3 protein: CASSYTVRDGYTF
CDR3 DNA: TGTGCCAGCAGTTACACGGTCAGAGATGGCTACACCTTC

J gene: TRBJ2-1
V gene: TRBV18
D gene: -
clone size: once
CDR3 protein: CASSPSGNEQFF
CDR3 DNA: TGTGCCAGCTCACCTTCGGGGAATGAGCAGTTCTTC

J gene: TRBJ1-2
V gene: TRBV14
D gene: -
clone size: -
CDR3 protein: CASSPFGVFKDDYTF
CDR3 DNA: TGTGCCAGCAGCCCATTCGGGGTCTTCAAGGACGACTACACCTTC

J gene: TRBJ1-1
V gene: TRBV6-1
D gene: -
clone size: -
CDR3 protein: CASSEVENWDTEAFF
CDR3 DNA: TGTGCCAGCAGTGAAGTAGAGAACTGGGACACTGAAGCTTTCTTT

J gene: TRBJ1-2
V gene: TRBV20-1
D gene: -
clone size: -
CDR3 protein: CSATSEGGRANYGYTF
CDR3 DNA: TGCAGTGCTACCTCCGAGGGGGGAAGGGCTAACTATGGCTACACCTTC

J gene: TRBJ2-3
V gene: TRBV6-2/TRBV6-3
D gene: -
clone size: -
CDR3 protein: CASSWLPDTQYF
CDR3 DNA: TGTGCCAGCAGTTGGCTCCCAGATACGCAGTATTTT

J gene: TRBJ2-1
V gene: TRBV5-6
D gene: TRBD2
clone size: -
CDR3 protein: CASSFGGGVSYNEQFF
CDR3 DNA: TGTGCCAGCAGCTTTGGGGGAGGGGTTTCCTACAATGAGCAGTTCTTC

J gene: TRBJ1-4
V gene: TRBV27
D gene: -
clone size: -
CDR3 protein: CASKPQGLINEKLFF
CDR3 DNA: TGTGCCAGCAAGCCCCAGGGACTCATTAATGAAAAACTGTTTTTT

J gene: TRBJ1-6
V gene: TRBV13
D gene: -
clone size: -
CDR3 protein: CASSPTPGSSPNSPLHF
CDR3 DNA: TGTGCCAGCAGCCCGACCCCCGGGAGCAGCCCCAATTCACCCCTCCACTTT

J gene: TRBJ2-1
V gene: TRBV20-1
D gene: TRBD1
clone size: -
CDR3 protein: CSAATMRGPNNEQFF
CDR3 DNA: TGCAGTGCTGCTACTATGAGGGGGCCCAACAATGAGCAGTTCTTC

J gene: TRBJ2-5
V gene: TRBV20-1
D gene: -
clone size: -
CDR3 protein: CSARRPMEETQYF
CDR3 DNA: TGCAGTGCTAGAAGGCCGATGGAAGAGACCCAGTACTTC

J gene: TRBJ2-7
V gene: TRBV12-3/TRBV12-4
D gene: TRBD1
clone size: -
CDR3 protein: CASSPTLGQGAQYEQYF
CDR3 DNA: TGTGCCAGCAGCCCTACCCTCGGACAGGGGGCGCAGTATGAGCAGTACTTC

J gene: TRBJ1-2
V gene: TRBV12-3/TRBV12-4
D gene: -
clone size: -
CDR3 protein: CASSLGPQAYGYTF
CDR3 DNA: TGTGCCAGCAGTTTAGGACCACAGGCCTATGGCTACACCTTC

J gene: TRBJ2-3
V gene: TRBV27
D gene: -
clone size: -
CDR3 protein: CAKGWDTDTQYF
CDR3 DNA: TGTGCCAAGGGATGGGACACAGATACGCAGTATTTT

J gene: TRBJ2-5
V gene: TRBV12-3/TRBV12-4
D gene: TRBD1
clone size: -
CDR3 protein: CASSYHDRGRDQYF
CDR3 DNA: TGTGCCAGCAGTTATCACGACAGGGGGCGCGACCAGTACTTC

J gene: TRBJ2-7
V gene: TRBV5-1
D gene: -
clone size: -
CDR3 protein: CASSPGDIPYEQYF
CDR3 DNA: TGCGCCAGCAGCCCGGGGGACATACCCTACGAGCAGTACTTC

J gene: TRBJ2-2
V gene: TRBV12-3/TRBV12-4
D gene: TRBD2
clone size: -
CDR3 protein: CASSFPRAGGNTGELFF
CDR3 DNA: TGTGCCAGCAGTTTCCCCCGAGCGGGGGGAAACACCGGGGAGCTGTTTTTT

J gene: TRBJ1-3
V gene: TRBV9
D gene: -
clone size: -
CDR3 protein: CASSVTGIGGNTIYF
CDR3 DNA: TGTGCCAGCAGCGTAACAGGGATCGGTGGAAACACCATATATTTT

J gene: TRBJ1-6
V gene: TRBV30
D gene: -
clone size: -
CDR3 protein: CAWMGRVPNSPLHF
CDR3 DNA: TGTGCCTGGATGGGCAGGGTGCCCAATTCACCCCTCCACTTT

J gene: TRBJ2-2
V gene: TRBV6-5
D gene: -
clone size: few
CDR3 protein: CASRRDGRNTGELFF
CDR3 DNA: TGTGCCAGCAGGCGGGACGGTCGGAACACCGGGGAGCTGTTTTTT

J gene: TRBJ2-3
V gene: TRBV24-1
D gene: -
clone size: -
CDR3 protein: CATSDPNGGRADTQYF
CDR3 DNA: TGTGCCACCAGTGACCCCAACGGGGGGCGGGCAGATACGCAGTATTTT